This T cell receptor beta chain was retrieved from a study of T-cell memory formation after mild COVID-19. Whole-study context: TCR clusters showed largely donor specificity.

General study points: The authors left the SARS-CoV-2 specificity of second-wave clones peaking on day 37 unconfirmed.

The CDR3 contains 11 residues. Trimming removed 8 bases from V and 8 bases from J, with 9 bases in between. From germline, CDR1 is SGHVS and CDR2 FQNEAQ. A note on this clonotype: Its antigen remains unidentified.

MiXCR was run by TCRdb on the 5' RACE reads, yielding one entry per CDR3 protein. Of under 600,000 distinct CDR3 sequences listed, about 20% are singletons. Sequenced sample: PBMCs or a T cell subset sorted from them (not recorded which). The chain combines TRBV7-8 with TRBJ2-2, with unresolved D. The clonotype was recovered from an adult woman who had mild COVID-19 (a few samples of this study predate the infection). Cell type and time point are not known. The CDR3 DNA follows: TGTGCCAGCCGGCGTGCTGGGGAGCTGTTTTTT. Its protein is CASRRAGELFF.